This entry lists 14 T cell receptor beta chains sequenced from one sample in a study of T-cell memory formation after mild COVID-19. TCRdb processed the 5' RACE reads anew with MiXCR; each CDR3 protein has one entry. This table holds some 190,000 distinct CDR3 sequences, approximately 16% found once. The sample comprised PBMCs or a T cell subset sorted from them (not recorded which). All receptors come from an adult woman who had mild COVID-19 (a few samples of this study predate the infection). Cell type and time point are not known.

This clonotype was counted between two and nine times. The rearrangement uses TRBV24-1 and TRBJ2-1; 10 bases match TRBD1. CDR3 length: 16 residues. Per germline, CDR1 KGHDR and CDR2 SFDVKD. The J segment lost 9 bases and the V segment lost 3 bases, leaving 10 bases of the junction unmatched. DNA for the CDR3: TGTGCCACCAGTGATGCCGGGACAGGGGAGTTGGCTGAGCAGTTCTTC. Encoded protein: CATSDAGTGELAEQFF.

This clonotype came up a few times. The V gene is TRBV5-1, the J gene TRBJ1-2; D remains ambiguous. The germline CDR1 and CDR2 sequences are SGHRS and YFSETQ. This CDR3 is 15 amino acids long. Trimming removed 0 bases at V and 2 bases at J, with 11 bases between. This CDR3 reads CASSLVGDNNYGYTF. As DNA, the CDR3 is TGCGCCAGCAGCTTGGTTGGTGACAACAACTATGGCTACACCTTC.

In this sample, this clonotype turned up a few times. The J gene is TRBJ1-1, the V gene TRBV12-3 or TRBV12-4; no firm D call. The length of the CDR3 is 14 residues. Trimming left V 6 bases short and J 0 bases short, with 11 bases between. CDR3 DNA sequence: TGTGCCAGCAGAGTCGGAGAACTGAACACTGAAGCTTTCTTT. Translation gives CASRVGELNTEAFF.

This clonotype came up a few times. This chain connects TRBV4-2 to TRBJ2-2; D gene uncertain. This CDR3 contains 15 residues. V shed 4 bases and J shed 1 base, with 10 bases lying between them. CDR1 and CDR2 from the germline V gene are LGHNA and YNFKEQ. CDR3 sequence reads: CASSPGTKNTGELFF. The CDR3 DNA reads as TGTGCCAGCAGCCCCGGAACTAAGAACACCGGGGAGCTGTTTTTT.

This clonotype was recorded a few times. The rearrangement uses TRBV7-2 and TRBJ2-5; no definite D call. The germline V gene encodes CDR1 SGHTA and CDR2 FQGNSA. This CDR3 is built from 12 residues. Trimming left V 4 bases short and J 5 bases short, with 8 bases between. The CDR3 coding sequence is TGTGCCAGCAGCTCTTATAGGGAGACCCAGTACTTC. Protein sequence: CASSSYRETQYF.

This clonotype was seen a handful of times. This chain connects TRBV12-3 or TRBV12-4 to TRBJ2-2; 10 bases line up with TRBD2. The CDR3 is 15 residues long. J lost 6 bases, V lost 3 bases, and 4 bases had no gene match. CDR3 region: CASSFLAGASGELFF. CDR3 in DNA: TGTGCCAGCAGTTTTCTAGCGGGAGCGTCCGGGGAGCTGTTTTTT.

The chain carries TRBV7-3 and TRBJ2-1; 11 bases are shared with TRBD2. Per the germline V gene, CDR1 is SGHTA and CDR2 is FQGTGA. J lost 7 bases, V lost 3 bases, and 5 bases had no gene match. The CDR3 runs 15 residues. DNA of the CDR3: TGTGCCAGCAGCTTGTTCTCTAGCGGGGGGAATGAGCAGTTCTTC. It yields the protein CASSLFSSGGNEQFF. Variable domain in full (rest from reference TRBV7-3 and TRBJ2-1): GAGVSQTPSNKVTEKGKYVELRCDPISGHTALYWYRQSLGQGPEFLIYFQGTGAADDSGLPNDRFFAVRPEGSVSTLKIQRTERGDSAVYLCASSLFSSGGNEQFFGPGTRLTVL.

This clonotype was counted only a few times. V gene TRBV20-1 combines with J gene TRBJ1-2; a weak D match, TRBD1 (5 bases). The CDR3 totals 13 residues. V lost 4 bases, J lost 2 bases, and 11 bases lay in between. The V gene's germline CDR1 is DFQATT and CDR2 SNEGSKA (reference sequence). The CDR3 DNA reads TGCAGTGCTACCCCTGCAGGGAACTATGGCTACACCTTC. Translating gives CSATPAGNYGYTF.

This clonotype appeared a few times. The chain is built from TRBV11-2 and TRBJ2-1; D is possibly TRBD1 or TRBD2 (6 bases each). The CDR3 is 15 amino acids. Trimming took 5 bases from V and 9 from J, leaving 20 bases between them. Germline CDR1 SGHAT, CDR2 FQNNGV. In nucleotides, the CDR3 is TGTGCCAGCAGCCCCGTGGGCGGAGGGGGACGTGAGCAGTTCTTC. As protein: CASSPVGGGGREQFF.

The CDR3 DNA follows: TGTGCCAGCATGGGGGGAGGGTCCTACAATGAGCAGTTCTTC. This codes for CASMGGGSYNEQFF. V gene TRBV2 combines with J gene TRBJ2-1, with TRBD2 identical over 7 bases. CDR3 length equals 14 residues. V trimming: 7 bases; J trimming: 1 base; junction bases outside the gene matches: 4. Germline V gives CDR1 SNHLY, CDR2 FYNNEI.

The genes are TRBV7-8 and TRBJ2-1; a possible D gene is TRBD2 (5 bases). V lost 4 bases and J lost 8, with 9 bases in between. Germline V CDR1 and CDR2: SGHVS, FQNEAQ. CDR3 size: 12 residues. The CDR3 DNA follows: TGTGCCAGCAGCTCAACTAGGGATGAGCAGTTCTTC. Protein product: CASSSTRDEQFF.

The table lists this clonotype with a few counts. The gene calls are TRBV6-1 and TRBJ2-7; the D gene is possibly TRBD1 (5 bases). The CDR3 sequence is 15 residues long. V was shortened by 2 bases and J by 2 bases, with 13 bases between the two germline ends. Germline CDR1 and CDR2: MNHNS and SASEGT. In DNA, the CDR3 is TGTGCCAGCAGTGAACAGGGCCCCTGGGCCTACGAGCAGTACTTC. The encoded protein is CASSEQGPWAYEQYF.

This clonotype was counted only a few times. The chain links TRBV5-1 to TRBJ2-3; a weak D match, TRBD1 (6 bases). The germline V gene encodes CDR1 SGHRS and CDR2 YFSETQ. This CDR3 has 14 residues. Trimming pared 4 bases from V and 4 bases from J, leaving 13 bases between. DNA for the CDR3: TGCGCCAGCAGCGACGAACAGGGCGCAGATACGCAGTATTTT. It translates to CASSDEQGADTQYF.

The chain joins TRBV6-5 to TRBJ1-1; D call uncertain. This CDR3 is 16 amino acids long. CDR1 is MNHEY, CDR2 SVGAGI, per germline. V gave up 6 bases and J gave up 7 bases, with 24 bases separating them. CDR3 sequence reads: CASRPTLGSNRGEAFF. The CDR3 DNA is TGTGCCAGCAGACCGACTTTGGGGAGCAACCGGGGTGAAGCTTTCTTT.